The TCR beta chain described here comes from a study of blood T cells in healthy people across ages. The study, taken as a whole, reports: Age advanced and TCR beta diversity per million T cells fell, roughly linearly. Long-lived donors carried more naive CD4+ cells and greater diversity than aged donors.

The CDR3 is 14 residues long. Trimming pared 8 bases from V and 1 base from J, leaving 9 bases between. Looked up from germline, CDR1 is ENHRY and CDR2 is SYGVKD. Each donor had 8.5 to 10 milliliters of peripheral blood drawn. Points on this clonotype: The antigen is not known.

A J-beta primer mix and a sample-barcoded 5' primer were used in a second PCR of about 7 to 12 cycles. Per sample, CDR3-containing paired-end reads numbered at least 2.5 million. Via MiXCR, TCRdb re-called the 5' RACE reads, giving one row per CDR3 protein. Of some 1.5 million distinct CDR3 sequences listed, 42% are singletons. The J gene is TRBJ2-6, the V gene TRBV10-3; tentatively, D is TRBD1 (5 bases). The receptor's source is a woman aged 18-30 years in good health. Input material: blood. The CDR3 reads CAIADRSGANVLTF. CDR3 in DNA: TGTGCCATCGCCGACAGATCTGGGGCCAACGTCCTGACTTTC.